This T cell receptor (beta chain) was recovered during a study of T cells after posttransplantation cyclophosphamide. Study-wide points: Recipient CMV seropositivity and CMV reactivation strongly tracked TRB clonality.

On this clone: The antigen remains undetermined.

Generated by immunoSEQ multiplex PCR, the TCRdb table keeps only in-frame clones and is missing some. This table holds roughly 20,000 clones, 89% found once. The CDR3 has 15 residues. Germline CDR1 and CDR2: LGHNA and YSLEER. Losses at the gene ends were 4 bases for V and 2 bases for J; bases not matched to a gene: 5. Methotrexate plus calcineurin inhibitor accompanied controls' myeloablative marrow transplants; sampling was 1 year later. The V call is TRBV4-3, the J call TRBJ2-7, with 10 bases aligning to TRBD2. Specimen: PBMCs, collected after an allogeneic stem cell transplant with a calcineurin inhibitor and methotrexate. The receptor's source is a female patient aged 50-60 years who received an allogeneic stem cell transplant from an unrelated donor, was CMV-positive, and had chronic GVHD only. Part of the T cell pool may stem from the graft donor. Written as DNA, the CDR3 is TGCGCCAGCAGCCCCCAAGCGGGAGGGCCCTACGAGCAGTACTTC. Its translation is CASSPQAGGPYEQYF.